Listed here are 8 T cell receptor beta chains from one sample, sequenced in a study of cytomegalovirus exposure and HLA in healthy donors. Both 60 Vbeta primers and 13 Jbeta primers went into the PCR. Repertoires were generated with immunoSEQ multiplex PCR, while TCRdb's copy carries only in-frame clones and drops some. This table has around 74,000 clones, about 80% appearing once. Sequencing was done on a sample of PBMCs. The receptor set was obtained from a man in his forties in good health and CMV-seronegative.

This clone has only one observation. The chain carries TRBV9 and TRBJ2-1; D may be TRBD2 (6 bases). Germline V gene sequence: CDR1 SGDLS, CDR2 YYNGEE. V was pared by 4 bases and J by 0 bases, with 17 bases between. CDR3 length equals 17 residues. CDR3 loop: CASSPRGGANSYNEQFF. The DNA of the CDR3 is TGTGCCAGCAGCCCCCGCGGAGGGGCGAACTCCTACAATGAGCAGTTCTTC. The whole variable domain, remainder taken from reference TRBV9 and TRBJ2-1, is DSGVTQTPKHLITATGQRVTLRCSPRSGDLSVYWYQQSLDQGLQFLIQYYNGEERAKGNILERFSAQQFPDLHSELNLSSLELGDSALYFCASSPRGGANSYNEQFFGPGTRLTVL.

The CDR3: CASSFRTGASNQPQHF. The CDR3, as DNA: TGTGCCAGCAGCTTCCGGACAGGGGCGAGCAATCAGCCCCAGCATTTT. The chain joins TRBV7-2 to TRBJ1-5, with 9 bases lining up with TRBD1. Trimming at V came to 3 bases and at J to 1 base, leaving 4 bases not matched to a gene. CDR1 SGHTA and CDR2 FQGNSA come from the germline V gene. CDR3 length: 16 amino acids.

The J gene is TRBJ1-3, the V gene TRBV10-3; 7 nucleotides agree with TRBD1. CDR3 length: 17 residues. J was trimmed by 0 bases and V by 5 bases; bases with no gene match: 10. CDR1 is ENHRY, CDR2 SYGVKD, per germline. The CDR3 nucleotides are TGTGCCATCAGTTTCGCGGGACAGAGACTCTCTGGAAACACCATATATTTT. This gives the protein CAISFAGQRLSGNTIYF.

V is TRBV19 and J is TRBJ1-4; TRBD1 matches 7 bases. Trimming removed 5 bases from V and 10 bases from J; junction bases left unmatched: 13. Looked up from germline, CDR1 is LNHDA and CDR2 is SQIVND (reference sequence). The CDR3 spans 15 residues. The CDR3 sequence: CASSLDRAGGVKLFF. CDR3 nucleotides: TGTGCCAGTAGTCTCGACAGGGCCGGTGGAGTAAAACTGTTTTTT.

To note about this clone: An end of the junction differs from the germline gene, which may be a read error. V is TRBV5-1 and J is TRBJ1-1; TRBD1 is a possible D gene (5 bases). The length of the CDR3 is 12 residues. Germline V gene lookup returns CDR1 SGHRS and CDR2 YFSETQ. CDR3 sequence: CASSFDRDSSDF. CDR3 sequence (DNA): TGCGCCAGCAGCTTTGACCGGGACTCCTCTGACTTT.

The DNA of the CDR3 is TGTGCCAGCAGCCCGGGGGGTAGGACGGTGTACTTC. It codes for CASSPGGRTVYF. This chain connects TRBV14 to TRBJ2-4, with 7 bases matching TRBD2. Germline CDR1 reads SGHDN; CDR2 reads FVKESK. Trimming took 4 bases from V and 15 from J; bases not matched to a gene: 9. The CDR3 runs 12 residues.

The rearrangement links TRBV28 to TRBJ2-2; 10 nucleotides line up with TRBD1. The V segment lost 7 bases and the J segment 3 bases; nucleotides outside the gene matches: 8. Germline assignment: CDR1 MDHEN and CDR2 SYDVKM. The CDR3 runs to 16 residues. Written as DNA, the CDR3 is TGTGCCAGCAAGACTACCGGGACAGGGGACACCGGGGAGCTGTTTTTT. The encoded protein is CASKTTGTGDTGELFF.

The chain combines TRBV7-6 with TRBJ1-5; 10 bases fit TRBD1. The CDR3 sequence is 18 residues long. Trimming cost V 0 bases and J 6 bases; bases outside gene matches: 11. Germline V CDR1 and CDR2: SGHVS, FNYEAQ. The CDR3 loop is CASSLADDRGLGGQPQHF. The CDR3, as DNA: TGTGCCAGCAGCTTAGCTGACGACAGGGGGCTAGGGGGTCAGCCCCAGCATTTT.